This TCR beta chain was identified during a study of cytomegalovirus exposure and HLA in healthy donors. Trimming stripped 2 bases from V and 13 bases from J, with 18 bases between. The CDR3 runs to 13 residues. Germline V gene lookup returns CDR1 ENHRY and CDR2 SYGVKD. The PCR used 60 Vbeta and 13 Jbeta primers. Assay: immunoSEQ multiplex PCR; the TCRdb copy retains only in-frame clones and omits some. The profile shows roughly 84,000 clones, around 85% of them singletons. The genes are TRBV10-3 and TRBJ2-7, with D possibly being TRBD2 (6 bases). The sequence derives from a human donor in good health. What was sequenced was PBMCs. This CDR3 is CAISEGGDRFIYF. CDR3 DNA: TGTGCCATCAGTGAGGGAGGGGACCGGTTTATATACTTC.